In this sample, the clone carrying this T cell receptor beta chain turned up a few times. The antigen is undetermined. The CDR3 runs 13 residues. V was pared by 6 bases and J by 6 bases, with 12 bases between. The germline gives CDR1 MNHNY, CDR2 SVGAGI (reference sequence). Next came a second PCR, run for about 7 to 12 cycles, which used a sample-barcoded 5' primer along with a J-beta primer mix. One entry per CDR3 protein, called by TCRdb with MiXCR from the 5' RACE reads. The sample includes 750,000 to 950,000 distinct CDR3 sequences, approximately 24% of them seen just once. The data stem from a study of blood T cells in healthy people across ages. Study results and limitations: Unsorted PBMC input precluded a conclusive naive versus antigen-experienced comparison. Among T cells, TCR beta diversity per million cells dropped roughly linearly as age rose.

This same sample was also taken into another study, of T cells of mothers and their children.

The clonotype comes from a boy younger than 18 in good health. This chain joins TRBV6-6 and TRBJ1-5; weak D call: TRBD1 (6 bases). The sequenced sample consisted of blood. The CDR3 DNA is TGTGCCAGCAGCCCAACAGGGATTCAGCCCCAGCATTTT. Its protein is CASSPTGIQPQHF.